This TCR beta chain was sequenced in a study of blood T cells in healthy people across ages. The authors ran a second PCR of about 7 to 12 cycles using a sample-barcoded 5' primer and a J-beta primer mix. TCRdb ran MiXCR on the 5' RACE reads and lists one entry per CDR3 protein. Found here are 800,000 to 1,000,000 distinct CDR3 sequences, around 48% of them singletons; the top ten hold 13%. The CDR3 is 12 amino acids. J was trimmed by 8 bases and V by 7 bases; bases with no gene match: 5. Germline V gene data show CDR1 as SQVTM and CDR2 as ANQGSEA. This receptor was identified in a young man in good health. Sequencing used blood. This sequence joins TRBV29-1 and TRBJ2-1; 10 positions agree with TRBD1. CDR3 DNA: TGCAGCGCCCTTGGGACAGGGGATGAGCAGTTCTTC. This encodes CSALGTGDEQFF.